What follows is one TCR beta chain and its context. As yet, its antigen is unknown. These data originate in a study of beta chain features in type 1 diabetes. Isolated RNA was reverse transcribed in full, so expressed TCRB transcripts were sequenced. Produced via immunoSEQ multiplex PCR; TCRdb's table is partial and in-frame only. The data show hundreds of thousands of clones, 10% to 15% seen once. Study-level points and caveats: The naive, central memory and Treg TCRB repertoires looked more alike in patients than they did in healthy donors. Researchers caution that PCR might favor shorter templates, equally among patients and controls.

The clonotype originates from a young man in good health. The specimen was naive CD4+ T cells from blood.

The CDR3 DNA follows: TGTGCCAGCAGCTTAATGCAAGGGAGTGCAGTAAAACTGTTTTTT. It encodes CASSLMQGSAVKLFF. This chain links TRBV7-2 with TRBJ1-4; D uncertain. The CDR3 consists of 15 residues. V dropped 2 bases and J dropped 10 bases, with 17 bases sitting between them. CDR1 is SGHTA, CDR2 FQGNSA, per germline.